This T cell receptor (beta chain) was recorded in a study of blood T cell repertoires in COVID-19. Overall study: The United States, Italy and Spain provided the acute and convalescent COVID-19 samples.

Here immunoSEQ multiplex PCR was the method, and the copy in TCRdb shows in-frame clones only, minus some. The table shows roughly 90,000 clones, with about 89% occurring only once. The sample was peripheral blood. This TCR was sampled from a man aged 50 to 59 with COVID-19, enrolled during active disease.

As DNA, the CDR3 is TGCAGTGCTAGTTCACAGGGCGATTCACCCCTCCACTTT. This gives the protein CSASSQGDSPLHF. The V gene is TRBV20-1, the J gene TRBJ1-6; tentatively, D is TRBD1 (6 bases). This CDR3 is built from 13 residues. Between the trimmed V and J ends, which lost 3 bases and 8 bases, there was a span of 11 bases. CDR1 and CDR2 (germline): DFQATT, SNEGSKA (reference sequence).